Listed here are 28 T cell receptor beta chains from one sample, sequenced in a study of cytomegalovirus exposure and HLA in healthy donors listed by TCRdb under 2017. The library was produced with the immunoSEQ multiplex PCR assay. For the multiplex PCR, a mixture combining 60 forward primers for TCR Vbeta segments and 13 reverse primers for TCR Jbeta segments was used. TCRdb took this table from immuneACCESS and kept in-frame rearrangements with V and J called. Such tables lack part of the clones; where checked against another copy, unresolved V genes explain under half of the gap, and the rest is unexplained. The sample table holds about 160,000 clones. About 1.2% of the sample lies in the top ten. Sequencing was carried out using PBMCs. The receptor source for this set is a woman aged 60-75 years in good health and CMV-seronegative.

CDR3 in amino acids: CASSGGQGFGHEQYF. Written as DNA, the CDR3 is TGTGCCAGCAGCGGAGGACAGGGGTTCGGCCACGAGCAGTACTTC. The chain couples TRBV7-6 to TRBJ2-7; 9 nucleotides line up with TRBD1. After removal of 5 bases from V and 5 bases from J, the junction contained 10 bases not matched to a gene. The germline CDR1 and CDR2 sequences are SGHVS and FNYEAQ. The length of the CDR3 is 15 residues.

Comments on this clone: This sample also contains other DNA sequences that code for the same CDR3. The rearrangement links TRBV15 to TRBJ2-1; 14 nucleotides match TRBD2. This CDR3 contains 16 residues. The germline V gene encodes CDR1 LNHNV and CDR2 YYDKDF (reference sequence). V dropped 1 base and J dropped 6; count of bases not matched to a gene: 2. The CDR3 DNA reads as TGTGCCACCAGCAGAGCAGGGACTAGCGGGGGCAATGAGCAGTTCTTC. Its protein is CATSRAGTSGGNEQFF.

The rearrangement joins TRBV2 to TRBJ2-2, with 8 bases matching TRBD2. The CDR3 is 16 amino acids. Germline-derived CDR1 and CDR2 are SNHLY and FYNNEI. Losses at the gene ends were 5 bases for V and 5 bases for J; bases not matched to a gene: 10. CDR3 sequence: CASSPGGTRGTGELFF. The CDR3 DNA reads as TGTGCCAGCAGTCCTGGGGGGACTAGAGGGACCGGGGAGCTGTTTTTT.

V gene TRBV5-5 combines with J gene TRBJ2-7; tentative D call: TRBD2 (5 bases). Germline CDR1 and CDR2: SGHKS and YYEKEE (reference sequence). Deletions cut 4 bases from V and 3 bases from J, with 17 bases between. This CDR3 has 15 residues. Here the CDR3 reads CASSLLAGRRYEQYF. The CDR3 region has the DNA TGTGCCAGCAGCCTGCTCGCGGGCAGACGCTACGAGCAGTACTTC.

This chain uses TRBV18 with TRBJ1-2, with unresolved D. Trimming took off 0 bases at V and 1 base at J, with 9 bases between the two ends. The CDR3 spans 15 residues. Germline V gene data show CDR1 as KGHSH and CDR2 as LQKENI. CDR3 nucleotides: TGTGCCAGCTCACCACCGTCAGGCCGTAACTATGGCTACACCTTC. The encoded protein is CASSPPSGRNYGYTF.

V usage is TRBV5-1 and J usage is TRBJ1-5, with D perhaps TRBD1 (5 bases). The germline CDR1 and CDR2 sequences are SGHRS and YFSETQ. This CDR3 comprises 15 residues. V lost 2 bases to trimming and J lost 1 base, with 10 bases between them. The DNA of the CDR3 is TGCGCCAGCAGCTTTATGCCAGGGAGCAATCAGCCCCAGCATTTT. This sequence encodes CASSFMPGSNQPQHF.

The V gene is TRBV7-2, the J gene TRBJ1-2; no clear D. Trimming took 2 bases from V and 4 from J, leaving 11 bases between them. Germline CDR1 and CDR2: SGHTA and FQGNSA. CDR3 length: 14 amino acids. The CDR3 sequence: CASSLMRDFYGYTF. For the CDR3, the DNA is TGTGCCAGCAGCTTAATGCGCGATTTCTATGGCTACACCTTC.

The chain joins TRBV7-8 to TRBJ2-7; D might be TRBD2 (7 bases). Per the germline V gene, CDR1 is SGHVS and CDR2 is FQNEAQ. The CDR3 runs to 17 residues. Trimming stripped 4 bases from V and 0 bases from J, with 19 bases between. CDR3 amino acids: CASSSIPRGAVSYEQYF. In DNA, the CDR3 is TGTGCCAGCAGCTCAATTCCCCGGGGGGCCGTCTCCTACGAGCAGTACTTC.

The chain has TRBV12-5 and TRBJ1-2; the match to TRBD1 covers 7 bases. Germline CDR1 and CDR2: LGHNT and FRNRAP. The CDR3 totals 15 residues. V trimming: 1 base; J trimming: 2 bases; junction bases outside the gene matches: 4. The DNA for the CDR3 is TGTGCTAGTGGTTTGGAAGGGGGCGCAAACTATGGCTACACCTTC. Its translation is CASGLEGGANYGYTF.

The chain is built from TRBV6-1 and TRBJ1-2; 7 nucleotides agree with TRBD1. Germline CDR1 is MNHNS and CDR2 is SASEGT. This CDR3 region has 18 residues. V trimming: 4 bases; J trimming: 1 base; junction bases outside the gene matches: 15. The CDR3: CASSGFRDRIPYNYGYTF. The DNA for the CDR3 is TGTGCCAGCAGTGGTTTCCGGGACAGAATCCCGTATAACTATGGCTACACCTTC.

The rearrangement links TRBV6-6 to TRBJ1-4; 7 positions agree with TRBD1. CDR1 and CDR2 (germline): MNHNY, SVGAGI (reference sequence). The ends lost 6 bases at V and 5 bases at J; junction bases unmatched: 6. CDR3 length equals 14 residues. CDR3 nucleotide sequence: TGTGCCAGCAGCCGACAGGGCTTAAATGAAAAACTGTTTTTT. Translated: CASSRQGLNEKLFF.

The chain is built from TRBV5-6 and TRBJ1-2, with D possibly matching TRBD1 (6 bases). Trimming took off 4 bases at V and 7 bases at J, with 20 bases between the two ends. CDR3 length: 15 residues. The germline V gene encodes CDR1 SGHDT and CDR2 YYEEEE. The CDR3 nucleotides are TGTGCCAGCAGCCCCACAGGGAGAAGTATAGTTGGCTACACCTTC. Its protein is CASSPTGRSIVGYTF. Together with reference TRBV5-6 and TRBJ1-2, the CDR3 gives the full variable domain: DAGVTQSPTHLIKTRGQQVTLRCSPKSGHDTVSWYQQALGQGPQFIFQYYEEEERQRGNFPDRFSGHQFPNYSSELNVNALLLGDSALYLCASSPTGRSIVGYTFGSGTRLTVV.

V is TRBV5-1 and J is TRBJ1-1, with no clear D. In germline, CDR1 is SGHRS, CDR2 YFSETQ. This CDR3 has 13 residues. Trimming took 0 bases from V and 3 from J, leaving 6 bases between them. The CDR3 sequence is CASSLAGHTEAFF. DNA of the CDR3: TGCGCCAGCAGCTTGGCTGGGCACACTGAAGCTTTCTTT.

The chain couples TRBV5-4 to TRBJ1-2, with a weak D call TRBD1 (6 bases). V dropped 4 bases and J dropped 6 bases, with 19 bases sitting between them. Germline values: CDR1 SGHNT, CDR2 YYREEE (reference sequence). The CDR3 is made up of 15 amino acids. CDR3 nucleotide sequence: TGTGCCAGCAGCAGGCGCGGGGGCGCATATAATGGCTACACCTTC. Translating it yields CASSRRGGAYNGYTF.

For the CDR3, the DNA is TGTGCCAGCAGCTTAGACAGAAATCAGCCCCAGCATTTT. This gives the protein CASSLDRNQPQHF. The chain joins TRBV7-6 to TRBJ1-5, with unresolved D. CDR1 and CDR2 (germline): SGHVS, FNYEAQ. The CDR3 has 13 residues. Trimming stripped 1 base from V and 4 bases from J, with 5 bases between.

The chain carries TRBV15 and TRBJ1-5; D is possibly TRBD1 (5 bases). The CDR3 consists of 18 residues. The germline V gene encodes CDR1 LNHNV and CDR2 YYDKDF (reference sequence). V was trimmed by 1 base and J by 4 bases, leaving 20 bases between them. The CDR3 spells CATSRVPPGGAGNQPQHF. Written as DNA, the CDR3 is TGTGCCACCAGCAGAGTCCCTCCGGGTGGGGCGGGAAATCAGCCCCAGCATTTT.

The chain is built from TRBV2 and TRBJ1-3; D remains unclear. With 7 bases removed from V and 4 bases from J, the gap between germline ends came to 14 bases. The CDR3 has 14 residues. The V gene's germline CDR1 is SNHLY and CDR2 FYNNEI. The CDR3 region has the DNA TGTGCCAGCACCTCGAACAATCTGGGAAACACCATATATTTT. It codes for CASTSNNLGNTIYF.

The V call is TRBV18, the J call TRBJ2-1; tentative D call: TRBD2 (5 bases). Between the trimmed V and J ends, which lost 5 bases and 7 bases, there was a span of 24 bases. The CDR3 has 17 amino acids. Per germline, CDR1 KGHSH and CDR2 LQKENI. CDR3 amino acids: CASSSSWASTLKNEQFF. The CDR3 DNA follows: TGTGCCAGCTCATCCTCCTGGGCTAGCACCCTTAAGAATGAGCAGTTCTTC. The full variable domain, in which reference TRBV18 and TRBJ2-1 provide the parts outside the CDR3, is NAGVMQNPRHLVRRRGQEARLRCSPMKGHSHVYWYRQLPEEGLKFMVYLQKENIIDESGMPKERFSAEFPKEGPSILRIQQVVRGDSAAYFCASSSSWASTLKNEQFFGPGTRLTVL.

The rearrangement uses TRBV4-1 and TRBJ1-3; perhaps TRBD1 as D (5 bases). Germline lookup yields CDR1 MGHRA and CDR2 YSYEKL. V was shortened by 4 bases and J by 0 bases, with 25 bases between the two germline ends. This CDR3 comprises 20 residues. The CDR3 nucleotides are TGCGCCAGCAGCCTCCCGACAGACGGCCGCTCTGGACGCTCTGGAAACACCATATATTTT. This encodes CASSLPTDGRSGRSGNTIYF.

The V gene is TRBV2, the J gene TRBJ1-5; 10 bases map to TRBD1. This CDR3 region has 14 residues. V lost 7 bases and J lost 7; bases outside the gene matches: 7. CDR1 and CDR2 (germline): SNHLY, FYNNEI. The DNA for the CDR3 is TGTGCCAGCACTAGACAGGGGGCTGTCCAGCCCCAGCATTTT. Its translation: CASTRQGAVQPQHF.

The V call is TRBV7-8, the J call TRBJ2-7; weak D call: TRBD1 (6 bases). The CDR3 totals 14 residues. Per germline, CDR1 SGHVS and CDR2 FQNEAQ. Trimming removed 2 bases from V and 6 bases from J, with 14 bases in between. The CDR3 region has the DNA TGTGCCAGCAGCTTAAGGGACATTCGAACCGAGCAGTACTTC. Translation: CASSLRDIRTEQYF.

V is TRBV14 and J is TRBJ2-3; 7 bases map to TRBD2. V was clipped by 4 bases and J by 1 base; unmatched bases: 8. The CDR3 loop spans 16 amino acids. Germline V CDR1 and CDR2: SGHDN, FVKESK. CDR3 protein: CASSPPKLARTDTQYF. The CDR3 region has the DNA TGTGCCAGCAGCCCACCAAAACTAGCGCGCACAGATACGCAGTATTTT.

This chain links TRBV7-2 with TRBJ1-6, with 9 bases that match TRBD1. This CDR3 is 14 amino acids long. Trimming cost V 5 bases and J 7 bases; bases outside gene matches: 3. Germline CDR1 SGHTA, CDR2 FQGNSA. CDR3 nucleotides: TGTGCCAGCAGCCGACAGGGGGGCAATTCACCCCTCCACTTT. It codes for CASSRQGGNSPLHF.

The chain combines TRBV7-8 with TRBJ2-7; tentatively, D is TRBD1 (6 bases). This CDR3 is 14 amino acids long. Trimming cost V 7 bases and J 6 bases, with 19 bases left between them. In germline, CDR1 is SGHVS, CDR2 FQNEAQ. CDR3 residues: CASNIFPTGREQYF. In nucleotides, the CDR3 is TGTGCCAGCAACATATTCCCCACAGGGCGCGAGCAGTACTTC.

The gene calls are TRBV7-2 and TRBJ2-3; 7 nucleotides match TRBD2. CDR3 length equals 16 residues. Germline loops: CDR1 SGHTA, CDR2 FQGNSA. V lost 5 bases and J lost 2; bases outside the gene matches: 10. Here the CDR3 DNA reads TGTGCCAGCAGCCACCGGGACTACCCCAACACAGATACGCAGTATTTT. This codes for CASSHRDYPNTDTQYF.

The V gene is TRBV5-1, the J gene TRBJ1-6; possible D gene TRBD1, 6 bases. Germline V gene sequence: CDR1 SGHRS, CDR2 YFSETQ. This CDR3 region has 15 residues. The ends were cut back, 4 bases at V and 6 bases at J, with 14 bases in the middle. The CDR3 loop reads CASSRQVSSNSPLHF. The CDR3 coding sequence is TGCGCCAGCAGCAGACAGGTTTCGAGTAATTCACCCCTCCACTTT.

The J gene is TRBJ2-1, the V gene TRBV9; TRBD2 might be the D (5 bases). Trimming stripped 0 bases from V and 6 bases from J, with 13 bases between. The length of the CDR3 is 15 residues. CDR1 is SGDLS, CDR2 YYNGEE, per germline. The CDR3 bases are TGTGCCAGCAGCGTAGGAAGCATGAGCGGCAATGAGCAGTTCTTC. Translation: CASSVGSMSGNEQFF.

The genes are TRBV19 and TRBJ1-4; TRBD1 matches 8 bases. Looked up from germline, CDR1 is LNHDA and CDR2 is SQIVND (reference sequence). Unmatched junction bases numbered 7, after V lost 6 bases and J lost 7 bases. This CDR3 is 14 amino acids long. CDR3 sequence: CASSLQGAGEKLFF. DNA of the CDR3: TGTGCCAGTAGCCTTCAGGGGGCTGGTGAAAAACTGTTTTTT.